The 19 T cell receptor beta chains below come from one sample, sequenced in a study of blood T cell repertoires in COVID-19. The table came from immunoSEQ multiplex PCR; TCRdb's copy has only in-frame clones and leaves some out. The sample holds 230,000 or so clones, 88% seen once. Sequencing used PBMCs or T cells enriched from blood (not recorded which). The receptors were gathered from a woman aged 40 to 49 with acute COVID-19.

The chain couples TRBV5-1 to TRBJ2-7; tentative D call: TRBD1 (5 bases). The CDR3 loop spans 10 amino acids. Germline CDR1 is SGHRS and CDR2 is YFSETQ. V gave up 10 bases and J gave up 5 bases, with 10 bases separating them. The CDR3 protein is CAQGRDEQYV. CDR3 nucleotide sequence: TGCGCCCAGGGTCGGGACGAGCAGTACGTC.

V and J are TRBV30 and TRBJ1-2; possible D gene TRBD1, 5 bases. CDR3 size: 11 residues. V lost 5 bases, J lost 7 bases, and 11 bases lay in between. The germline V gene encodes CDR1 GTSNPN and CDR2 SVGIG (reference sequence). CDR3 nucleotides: TGTGCCTGGTCGCACGGGGGTGGCTACACCTTC. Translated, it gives CAWSHGGGYTF.

Here the CDR3 reads CASSPTGEWEQYV. CDR3 sequence (DNA): TGTGCCAGCAGCCCGACAGGGGAGTGGGAGCAGTACGTC. This chain links TRBV3-1 (or the pseudogene TRBV3-2) with TRBJ2-7, with 8 bases identical to TRBD1. Germline V lookup: CDR1 LGHDT, CDR2 YNNKEL (reference sequence). This CDR3 region has 13 residues. J lost 7 bases, V lost 4 bases, and 6 bases had no gene match.

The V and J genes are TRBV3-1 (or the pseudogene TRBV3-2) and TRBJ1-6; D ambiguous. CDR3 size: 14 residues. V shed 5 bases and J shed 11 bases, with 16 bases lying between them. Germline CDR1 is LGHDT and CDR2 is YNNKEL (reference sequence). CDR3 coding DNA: TGTGCCAGCAGCTTAGCGCTTTCGGGGACACCCCTCCACTTT. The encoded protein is CASSLALSGTPLHF.

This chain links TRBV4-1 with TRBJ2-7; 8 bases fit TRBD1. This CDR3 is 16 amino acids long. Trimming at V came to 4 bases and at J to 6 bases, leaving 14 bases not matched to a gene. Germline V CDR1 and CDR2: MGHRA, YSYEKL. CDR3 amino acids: CASSRAAAGTGGEQYF. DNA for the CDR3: TGCGCCAGCAGCCGCGCGGCAGCCGGGACAGGAGGCGAGCAGTACTTC.

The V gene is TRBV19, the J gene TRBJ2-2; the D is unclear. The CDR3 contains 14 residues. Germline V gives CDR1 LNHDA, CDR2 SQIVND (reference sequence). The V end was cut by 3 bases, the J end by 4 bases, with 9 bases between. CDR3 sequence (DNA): TGTGCCAGTAGTATTCTCGTATCCACCGGGGAGCTGTTTTTT. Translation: CASSILVSTGELFF.

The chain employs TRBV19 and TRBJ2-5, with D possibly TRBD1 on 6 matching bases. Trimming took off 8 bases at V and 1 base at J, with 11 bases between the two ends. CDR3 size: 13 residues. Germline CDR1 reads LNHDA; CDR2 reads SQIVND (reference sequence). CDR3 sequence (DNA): TGTGCCAGTGGGGACATAATCCAAGAGACCCAGTACTTC. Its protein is CASGDIIQETQYF.

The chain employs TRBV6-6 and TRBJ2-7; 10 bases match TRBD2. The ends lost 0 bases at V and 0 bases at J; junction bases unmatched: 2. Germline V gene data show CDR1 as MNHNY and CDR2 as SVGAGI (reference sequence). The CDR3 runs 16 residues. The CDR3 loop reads CASSYSGLASSYEQYV. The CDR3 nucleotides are TGTGCCAGCAGTTACTCGGGACTAGCGAGCTCCTACGAGCAGTACGTC.

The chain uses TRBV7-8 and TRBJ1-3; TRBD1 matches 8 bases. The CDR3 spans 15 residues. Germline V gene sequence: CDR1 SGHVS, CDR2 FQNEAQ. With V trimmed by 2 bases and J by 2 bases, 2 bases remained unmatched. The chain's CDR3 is CASSLSQGAGNTIYF. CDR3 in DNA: TGTGCCAGCAGCTTATCACAGGGGGCTGGAAACACCATATATTTT.

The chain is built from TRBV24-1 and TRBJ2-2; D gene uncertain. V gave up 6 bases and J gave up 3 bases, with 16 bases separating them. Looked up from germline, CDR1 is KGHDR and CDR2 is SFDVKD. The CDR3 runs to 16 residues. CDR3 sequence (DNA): TGTGCCACCAGTAATCCTCGGTCTTCTGACACCGGGGAGCTGTTTTTT. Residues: CATSNPRSSDTGELFF.

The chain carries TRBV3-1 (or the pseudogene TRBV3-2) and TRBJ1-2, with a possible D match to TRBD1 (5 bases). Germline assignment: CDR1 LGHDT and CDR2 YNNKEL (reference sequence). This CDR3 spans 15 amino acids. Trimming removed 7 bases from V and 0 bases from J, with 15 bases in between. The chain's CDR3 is CASTHLGGPNYGYTF. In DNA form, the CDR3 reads TGTGCCAGCACCCACCTCGGGGGACCTAACTATGGCTACACCTTC.

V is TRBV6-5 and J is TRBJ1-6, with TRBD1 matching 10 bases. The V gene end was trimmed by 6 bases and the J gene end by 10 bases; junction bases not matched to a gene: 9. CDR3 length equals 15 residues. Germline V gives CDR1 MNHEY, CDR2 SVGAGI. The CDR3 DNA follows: TGTGCCAGCAGATATTCCGGGACAGGGGAGTCACCCCTCCACTTT. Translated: CASRYSGTGESPLHF.

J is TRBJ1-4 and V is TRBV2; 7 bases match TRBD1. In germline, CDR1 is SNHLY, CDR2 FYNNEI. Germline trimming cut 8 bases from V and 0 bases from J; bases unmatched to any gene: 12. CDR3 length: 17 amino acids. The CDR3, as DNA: TGTGCCAGCCGACAGGGACCAGGGGGAGCAACTAATGAAAAACTGTTTTTT. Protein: CASRQGPGGATNEKLFF.

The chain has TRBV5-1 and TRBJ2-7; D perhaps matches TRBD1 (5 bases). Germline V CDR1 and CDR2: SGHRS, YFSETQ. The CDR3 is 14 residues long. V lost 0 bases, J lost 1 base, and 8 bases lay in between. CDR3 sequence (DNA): TGCGCCAGCAGCTTGGTACAGGCATCCTACGAGCAGTACTTC. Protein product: CASSLVQASYEQYF. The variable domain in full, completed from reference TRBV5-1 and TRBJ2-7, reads KAGVTQTPRYLIKTRGQQVTLSCSPISGHRSVSWYQQTPGQGLQFLFEYFSETQRNKGNFPGRFSGRQFSNSRSEMNVSTLELGDSALYLCASSLVQASYEQYFGPGTRLTVT.

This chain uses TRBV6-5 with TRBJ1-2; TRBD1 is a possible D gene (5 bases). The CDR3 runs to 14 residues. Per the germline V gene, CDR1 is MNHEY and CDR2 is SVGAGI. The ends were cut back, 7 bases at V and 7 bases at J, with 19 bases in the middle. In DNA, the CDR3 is TGTGCCAGCACCGACACGGGGGGAGGCTCTGGCTACACCTTC. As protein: CASTDTGGGSGYTF.

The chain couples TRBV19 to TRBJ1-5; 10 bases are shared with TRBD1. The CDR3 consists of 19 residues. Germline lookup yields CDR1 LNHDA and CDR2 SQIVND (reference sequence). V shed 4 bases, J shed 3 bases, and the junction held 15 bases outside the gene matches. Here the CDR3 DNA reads TGTGCCAGTAGTACCTCCCCTTGGACAGGGGGGCTTTCCAATCAGCCCCAGCATTTT. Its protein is CASSTSPWTGGLSNQPQHF.

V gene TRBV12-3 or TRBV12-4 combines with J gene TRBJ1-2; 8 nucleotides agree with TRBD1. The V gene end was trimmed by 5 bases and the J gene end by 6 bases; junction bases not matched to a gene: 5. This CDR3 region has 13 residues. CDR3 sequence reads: CASSPTGANGYTF. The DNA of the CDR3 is TGTGCCAGCAGTCCGACAGGGGCGAATGGCTACACCTTC.

The CDR3 protein is CASSEAHPGSDTQYF. The CDR3 nucleotides read TGTGCCAGCAGTGAAGCGCACCCAGGGTCAGATACGCAGTATTTT. This chain joins TRBV2 and TRBJ2-3; D is perhaps TRBD1 (5 bases). V lost 0 bases and J 4 bases, leaving 11 bases between the germline ends. The V gene's germline CDR1 is SNHLY and CDR2 FYNNEI. This CDR3 has 15 amino acids.

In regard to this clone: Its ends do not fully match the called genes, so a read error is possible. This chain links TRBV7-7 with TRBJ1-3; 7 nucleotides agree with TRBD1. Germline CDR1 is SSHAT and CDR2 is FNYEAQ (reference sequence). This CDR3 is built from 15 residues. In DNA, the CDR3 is TGTGCTAGCAGCTTAACGCAGGGGGCTGGAAACACCATATATTTT. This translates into CASSLTQGAGNTIYF.